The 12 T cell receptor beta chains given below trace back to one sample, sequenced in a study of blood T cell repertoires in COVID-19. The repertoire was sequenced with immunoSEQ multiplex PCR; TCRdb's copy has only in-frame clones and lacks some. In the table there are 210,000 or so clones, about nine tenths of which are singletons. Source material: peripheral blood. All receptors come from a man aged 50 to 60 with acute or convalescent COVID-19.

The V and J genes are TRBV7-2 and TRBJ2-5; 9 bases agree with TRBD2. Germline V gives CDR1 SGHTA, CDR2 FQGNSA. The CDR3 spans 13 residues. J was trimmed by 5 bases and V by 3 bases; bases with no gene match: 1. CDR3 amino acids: CASSFTSGETQYF. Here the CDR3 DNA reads TGTGCCAGCAGCTTTACTAGCGGGGAGACCCAGTACTTC.

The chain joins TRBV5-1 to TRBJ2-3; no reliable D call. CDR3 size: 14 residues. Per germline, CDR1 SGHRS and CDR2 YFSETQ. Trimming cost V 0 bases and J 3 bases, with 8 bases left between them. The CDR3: CASSLGPGTDTQYF. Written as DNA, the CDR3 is TGCGCCAGCAGCTTGGGCCCAGGTACAGATACGCAGTATTTT.

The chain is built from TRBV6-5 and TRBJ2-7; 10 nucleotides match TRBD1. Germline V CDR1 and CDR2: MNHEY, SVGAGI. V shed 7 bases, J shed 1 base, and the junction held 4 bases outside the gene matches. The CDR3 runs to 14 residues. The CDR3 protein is CASTSGQGSYEQYF. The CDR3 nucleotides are TGTGCCAGCACTTCGGGACAGGGGTCCTACGAGCAGTACTTC.

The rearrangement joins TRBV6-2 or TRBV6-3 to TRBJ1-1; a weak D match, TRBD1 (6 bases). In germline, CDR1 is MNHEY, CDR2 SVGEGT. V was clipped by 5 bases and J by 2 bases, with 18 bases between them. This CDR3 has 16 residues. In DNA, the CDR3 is TGTGCCAGCAGTCATCGGCTAGGACAGCAAAACACTGAAGCTTTCTTT. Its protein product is CASSHRLGQQNTEAFF.

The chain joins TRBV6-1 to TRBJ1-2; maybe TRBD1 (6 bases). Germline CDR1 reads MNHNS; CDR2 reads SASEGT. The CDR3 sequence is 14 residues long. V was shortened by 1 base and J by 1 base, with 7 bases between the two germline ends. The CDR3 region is CASSEGTDNYGYTF. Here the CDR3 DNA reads TGTGCCAGCAGTGAAGGGACAGATAACTATGGCTACACCTTC.

The CDR3 here is CATGTSAYNEQFF. CDR3 bases: TGTGCCACCGGGACTAGCGCCTACAATGAGCAGTTCTTC. V gene TRBV19 combines with J gene TRBJ2-1; 10 nucleotides match TRBD2. Germline V gene sequence: CDR1 LNHDA, CDR2 SQIVND (reference sequence). The CDR3 is 13 residues long. V lost 10 bases and J lost 2; bases outside the gene matches: 2.

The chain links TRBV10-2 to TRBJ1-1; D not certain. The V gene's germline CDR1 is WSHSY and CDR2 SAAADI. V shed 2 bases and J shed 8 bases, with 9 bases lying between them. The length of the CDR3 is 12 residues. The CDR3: CASSEVLEEAFF. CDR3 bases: TGCGCCAGCAGTGAGGTCCTCGAGGAAGCTTTCTTT.

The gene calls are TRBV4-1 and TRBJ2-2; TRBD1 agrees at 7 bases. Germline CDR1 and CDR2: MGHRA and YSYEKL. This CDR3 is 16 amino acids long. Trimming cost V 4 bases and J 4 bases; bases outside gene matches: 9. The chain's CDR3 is CASSRAQGQITGELFF. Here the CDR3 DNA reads TGCGCCAGCAGCCGGGCCCAGGGACAGATCACCGGGGAGCTGTTTTTT.

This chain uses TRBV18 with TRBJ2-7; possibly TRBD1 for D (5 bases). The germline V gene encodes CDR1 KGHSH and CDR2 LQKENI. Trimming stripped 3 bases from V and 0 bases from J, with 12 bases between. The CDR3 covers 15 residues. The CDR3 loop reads CASSPGAVSSYEQYF. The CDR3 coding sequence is TGTGCCAGCTCACCTGGGGCAGTGAGCTCCTACGAGCAGTACTTC.

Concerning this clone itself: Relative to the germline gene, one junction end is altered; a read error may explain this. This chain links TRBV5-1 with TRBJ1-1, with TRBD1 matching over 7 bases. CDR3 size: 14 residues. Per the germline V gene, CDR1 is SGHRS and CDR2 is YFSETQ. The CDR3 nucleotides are TGCGCCAGCAGCTTCACAACAGGGGACACTGAAGCCTTCTTT. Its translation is CASSFTTGDTEAFF.

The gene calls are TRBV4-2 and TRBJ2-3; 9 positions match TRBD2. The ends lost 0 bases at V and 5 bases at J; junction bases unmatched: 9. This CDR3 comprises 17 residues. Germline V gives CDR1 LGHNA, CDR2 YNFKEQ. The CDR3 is CASSQDRLAGPGDTQYF. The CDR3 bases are TGTGCCAGCAGCCAAGATCGCCTAGCGGGACCCGGAGATACGCAGTATTTT.

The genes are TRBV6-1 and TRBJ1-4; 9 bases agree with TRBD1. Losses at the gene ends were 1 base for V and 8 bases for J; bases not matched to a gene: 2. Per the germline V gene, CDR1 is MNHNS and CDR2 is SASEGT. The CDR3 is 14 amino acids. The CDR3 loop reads CASSEDRGREKLFF. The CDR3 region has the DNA TGTGCCAGCAGTGAAGACAGGGGGCGAGAAAAACTGTTTTTT.